This T cell receptor beta chain was sequenced during a study of T cell responses to AZD1222 COVID-19 vaccine (dated by TCRdb to the early 2020s). A note on the overall study: AZD1222 recipients given second doses at about 4 weeks or at about 12 weeks were pooled, since spike-specific TCR depth and breadth were not found to differ between the two schedules. A total of just over 230 trial participants underwent TCR sequencing, of whom roughly 210 had received two doses of AZD1222 and roughly 26 had received two doses of the MenACWY control vaccine. Trial participants were enrolled by age into 18-55, 56-69 and 70-plus year subgroups, with about 150, 27 and 61 TCR-sequenced participants respectively.

This clone has just one count. There is no known antigen for this receptor. No much larger clone exists at a distance of one base, and base qualities are not known. The CDR3 has 17 amino acids, counting the end cysteine and phenylalanine. Only the CDR3 DNA stays, 51 bases, in frame from base 1. CDR1 LGHDT and CDR2 YNNKEL are derived from the germline V gene (reference sequence). V and J are trimmed by 1 base and 6 bases, and the gene matches miss 6 bases of the junction. The time point label, as the study defines it: baseline before first vaccination. Vaccinee samples were obtained from the UK trials COV001 and COV002, which included a single-blind randomized controlled phase 2/3 trial of AZD1222 (ChAdOx1 nCoV-19) in healthy adults. For TCRbeta chain sequencing, PBMC samples from trial participants were taken at day 0 and at day 28 after the second dose. The CDR3 regions of human TCRbeta chains were analyzed by immunosequencing. The authors' pipeline ran thus. Repertoire TCRs were matched against a reference library of SARS-CoV-2-specific TCRs generated with the MIRA antigen-specificity platform. Breadth was defined as the fraction of unique TCRs that were SARS-CoV-2-associated, and depth was defined as the fraction of total T cells that were SARS-CoV-2-associated. Using the MIRA data, every spike-specific TCR was mapped to the spike region that the TCR reacted to and assigned to either a CD4 or a CD8 class. Log10-transformed breadth and depth values were compared by one-way ANOVA with Sidak's multiple comparisons tests. Here the immuneACCESS table is served through TCRdb, limited to in-frame sequences with V and J called. Missing clones are a known gap in these copies; in checked studies unresolved V genes cover under half, and the rest lacks a known reason. V and J calls plus clone size are reproduced from that table; the DNA served to infer D and trimming. This sample gives some 110,000 clones in total; 85% to 90% of them show up just once. In total, the top ten clones hold approximately 10% of the sample.

The paper's findings and limits, for the study overall: Reportedly, close to half of the unique spike-specific TCRs recognized epitopes lying outside the regions that are mutated in the B.1.351 and B.1.1.7 variants. Because no samples from the day 14 peak response were available, repertoires could be characterized only after the peak T cell response. After two AZD1222 doses, spike-specific TCR breadth and depth were significantly higher than at day 0 and than in MenACWY recipients. In the small 56-69-year group, the increase in depth fell short of significance, most likely because of low power. Participants were mostly white British and included more females than males, and it was suggested by the authors that clonal diversity may have been underestimated. Conclusions about previously exposed vaccinees were limited because only a handful of AZD1222 recipients were SARS-CoV-2 seropositive at baseline. The whole spike protein was spanned by vaccine-associated CD4 TCRs, and dominant responses were seen in regions 160-218 and 743-854.

The V and J genes are TRBV3-1 (or the pseudogene TRBV3-2) and TRBJ2-2; 12 nucleotides in the junction match TRBD1. Sequenced material: peripheral blood, taken on day 0 of AZD1222 vaccination. This receptor was obtained from an adult in good health. The CDR3 protein sequence reads: CASSQGLGTGGSGELFF. The DNA sequence reads TGTGCCAGCAGCCAAGGGCTTGGGACAGGGGGCTCCGGGGAGCTGTTTTTT.